The entry that follows covers one TCR beta chain sequence. The sample is drawn from a study of shared clonotypes between healthy human individuals. The CDR3 is 16 amino acids. CDR1 is LNHNV and CDR2 is YYDKDF in the germline V gene (reference sequence). Germline trimming cut 5 bases from V and 5 bases from J; bases unmatched to any gene: 8. Only in-frame clones appear in the TCRdb table, and some are missing; sequencing was by immunoSEQ multiplex PCR. This sample has roughly 2,000,000 clones; 93% occur once, and the top ten carry around 1.8%. CD45RO-negative, CCR7-selected cells formed the naive CD8 fraction, which excluded terminally differentiated effector memory CD45RA+ cells.

The V call is TRBV15, the J call TRBJ2-1; TRBD2 agrees at 11 bases. This receptor was taken from a man between 18 and 35 years old in good health. Some clones in this sample may be carry-over from other donors' samples. Sequencing used naive CD8+ T cells from PBMCs. The CDR3 loop reads CATSGVASGGHNEQFF. CDR3 coding DNA: TGTGCCACCAGCGGGGTTGCTAGCGGGGGGCACAATGAGCAGTTCTTC.